This T cell receptor (beta chain) appears in the sequencing data of a study of cytomegalovirus exposure and HLA in healthy donors. Sampled while nominally healthy, donors likely had unrecorded immune exposures. PCR employed 60 Vbeta and 13 Jbeta primers. Method: immunoSEQ multiplex PCR; TCRdb's copy keeps in-frame clones and lacks some. The data show 76,000 or so clones, with over 65% seen just once and 15% to 20% held by the top ten. From germline, CDR1 is MNHNS and CDR2 SASEGT. V was shortened by 2 bases and J by 2 bases, with 7 bases between the two germline ends. The CDR3 is 14 residues long. In its sample, this clone was seen a few times.

V usage is TRBV6-1 and J usage is TRBJ1-5; no reliable D call. Sequencing was carried out using PBMCs. The origin of this receptor is a woman in her thirties or forties in good health and CMV-seropositive. For the CDR3, the DNA is TGTGCCAGCAGTGAATCAGGCGGCAATCAGCCCCAGCATTTT. Translated, it gives CASSESGGNQPQHF.